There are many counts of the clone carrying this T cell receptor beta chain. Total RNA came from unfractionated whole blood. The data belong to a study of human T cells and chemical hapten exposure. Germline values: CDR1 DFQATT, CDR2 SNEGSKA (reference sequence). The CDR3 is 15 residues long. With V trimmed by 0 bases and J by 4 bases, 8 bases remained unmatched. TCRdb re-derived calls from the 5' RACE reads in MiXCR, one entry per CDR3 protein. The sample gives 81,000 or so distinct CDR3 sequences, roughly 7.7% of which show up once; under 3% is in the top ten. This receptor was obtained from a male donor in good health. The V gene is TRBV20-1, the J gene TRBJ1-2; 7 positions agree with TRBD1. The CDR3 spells CSARDMAGQIYGYTF. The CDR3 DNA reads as TGCAGTGCTAGAGATATGGCGGGACAGATCTATGGCTACACCTTC.